Listed below are T cell receptor beta chains from one sample, sequenced in a study of T cell repertoires in cytomegalovirus infection. One entry per CDR3 protein results from TCRdb running MiXCR on the reads. This table holds hundreds of thousands of distinct CDR3 sequences, approximately 31% found once. Sequenced: PBMCs. Receptors originate from a human donor in good health (CMV status not recorded). Some clones in this sample may be carry-over from other donors' samples. Each CDR3 is given with its conserved first and last residue. D genes are given only for firm matches. Expanded clones are given a class, and other clones once, few, many or no size at all.

J gene: TRBJ1-4; D gene: TRBD1; clone size: few; V gene: TRBV5-1; CDR3 DNA: TGCGCCAGCAGCCCCCAGGGGGCGGGATTCGATGAAAAACTGTTTTTT; CDR3 protein: CASSPQGAGFDEKLFF
J gene: TRBJ2-1; D gene: TRBD1; clone size: many; V gene: TRBV7-2; CDR3 DNA: TGTGCCAGCAGCTTTGGACAGGGGGGCAATGAGCAGTTCTTC; CDR3 protein: CASSFGQGGNEQFF
J gene: TRBJ1-2; D gene: NA; clone size: many; V gene: TRBV7-2; CDR3 DNA: TGTGCCAGCAGCCCCCAAGTTGGGGATAACTATGGCTACACCTTC; CDR3 protein: CASSPQVGDNYGYTF
J gene: TRBJ1-5; D gene: NA; clone size: many; V gene: TRBV7-2; CDR3 DNA: TGTGCCAGCAGCTTATTCGACAGCAATCAGCCCCAGCATTTT; CDR3 protein: CASSLFDSNQPQHF
J gene: TRBJ1-2; D gene: NA; clone size: few; V gene: TRBV11-3; CDR3 DNA: TGTGCCAGCAGCTTAGGTTATGACTCCCTCACCTTC; CDR3 protein: CASSLGYDSLTF
J gene: TRBJ2-7; D gene: NA; clone size: many; V gene: TRBV7-8; CDR3 DNA: TGTGCCAGCGGGGGTTCGTACGAGCAGTACTTC; CDR3 protein: CASGGSYEQYF
J gene: TRBJ2-7; D gene: NA; clone size: NA; V gene: TRBV20-1; CDR3 DNA: TGCAGTGCTACGGGGGAACCATACGAGCAGTACTTC; CDR3 protein: CSATGEPYEQYF
J gene: TRBJ1-3; D gene: NA; clone size: few; V gene: TRBV5-4; CDR3 DNA: TGTGCCAGCAGCTTAGATAGGATCGTCAACACCATATATTTT; CDR3 protein: CASSLDRIVNTIYF
J gene: TRBJ1-1; D gene: NA; clone size: few; V gene: TRBV28; CDR3 DNA: TGTGCCAGCAGCTCATACCAAGACCACCCGAACACTGAAGCTTTCTTT; CDR3 protein: CASSSYQDHPNTEAFF
J gene: TRBJ2-2; D gene: TRBD2; clone size: many; V gene: TRBV6-2/TRBV6-3; CDR3 DNA: TGTGCCAGCAGCCCCACTAGCGGGGTCACCGGGGAGCTGTTTTTT; CDR3 protein: CASSPTSGVTGELFF
J gene: TRBJ2-3; D gene: TRBD1; clone size: many; V gene: TRBV11-2; CDR3 DNA: TGTGCCAGCAGCCTAGACAGGGGTGGATATACGCAGTATTTT; CDR3 protein: CASSLDRGGYTQYF
J gene: TRBJ1-1; D gene: NA; clone size: NA; V gene: TRBV29-1; CDR3 DNA: TGCAGCGTTGGGGGGCCCAGCCCAGCTTTCTTT; CDR3 protein: CSVGGPSPAFF
J gene: TRBJ2-7; D gene: NA; clone size: few; V gene: TRBV4-1; CDR3 DNA: TGCGCCAGCAGCCAGATTCAGGGAAGCTACGAGCAGTACTTC; CDR3 protein: CASSQIQGSYEQYF
J gene: TRBJ2-1; D gene: NA; clone size: once; V gene: TRBV6-1; CDR3 DNA: TGTGCCAGCAGTGAATATGTGGGGGGCGGGAGCTCCTACAATGAGCAGTTCTTC; CDR3 protein: CASSEYVGGGSSYNEQFF
J gene: TRBJ2-3; D gene: TRBD2; clone size: many; V gene: TRBV7-2; CDR3 DNA: TGTGCCAGCAGCCCCCGGACTAGCTTGGTAGATACGCAGTATTTT; CDR3 protein: CASSPRTSLVDTQYF
J gene: TRBJ1-1; D gene: NA; clone size: few; V gene: TRBV12-3/TRBV12-4; CDR3 DNA: TGTGCCAGCAGAAGGGACACCGGAGGAGAAGCTTTCTTT; CDR3 protein: CASRRDTGGEAFF
J gene: TRBJ2-1; D gene: TRBD2; clone size: NA; V gene: TRBV7-2; CDR3 DNA: TGTGCCAGCAGCTTAGCGTACGCTAGCGGGGGGCTAAGCTCCTACAATGGGCAGTTCTTC; CDR3 protein: CASSLAYASGGLSSYNGQFF
J gene: TRBJ1-1; D gene: TRBD1; clone size: NA; V gene: TRBV11-2; CDR3 DNA: TGTGCCAGCAGCTTAGCACAGGGGGCTTTGAACACTGAAGCTTTCTTT; CDR3 protein: CASSLAQGALNTEAFF
J gene: TRBJ2-3; D gene: TRBD2; clone size: NA; V gene: TRBV5-1; CDR3 DNA: TGCGCCAGCAGCTTGGAGCCGGGACTAGCGGGGCGCGGCAGAGATACGCAGTATTTT; CDR3 protein: CASSLEPGLAGRGRDTQYF
J gene: TRBJ1-5; D gene: NA; clone size: NA; V gene: TRBV19; CDR3 DNA: TGTGCCAGTAGTATTGTACAGAATCAGCCCCAGCATTTT; CDR3 protein: CASSIVQNQPQHF
J gene: TRBJ1-6; D gene: NA; clone size: few; V gene: TRBV27; CDR3 DNA: TGTGCCAGCAGTTTGGTTCTTGGAGGGTCGAATTCACCCCTCCACTTT; CDR3 protein: CASSLVLGGSNSPLHF
J gene: TRBJ2-5; D gene: TRBD2; clone size: NA; V gene: TRBV7-6; CDR3 DNA: TGTGCCAGCAGCTTAGCTGCCTATAGCGGGTGCCACGAGCCCCAGTACTTC; CDR3 protein: CASSLAAYSGCHEPQYF
J gene: TRBJ1-4; D gene: TRBD1; clone size: few; V gene: TRBV18; CDR3 DNA: TGTGCCAGCTCTCGTACAGGGGAAGGCGAAAAACTGTTTTTT; CDR3 protein: CASSRTGEGEKLFF
J gene: TRBJ2-3; D gene: NA; clone size: NA; V gene: TRBV2; CDR3 DNA: TGTGCCAGCAGGGCGACGACCCCAGATACGCAGTATTTT; CDR3 protein: CASRATTPDTQYF
J gene: TRBJ2-7; D gene: NA; clone size: many; V gene: TRBV7-9; CDR3 DNA: TGTGCCAGCAGCTTAGAGGGGGGGGGCTCCTACGAGCAGTACTTC; CDR3 protein: CASSLEGGGSYEQYF
J gene: TRBJ2-1; D gene: NA; clone size: few; V gene: TRBV29-1; CDR3 DNA: TGCAGCGTTGAAAGCTCCCTGGGGTACAATGAGCAGTTCTTC; CDR3 protein: CSVESSLGYNEQFF
J gene: TRBJ2-5; D gene: TRBD2; clone size: many; V gene: TRBV6-1; CDR3 DNA: TGTGCCAGCAGTGAATTTCAGCGGGGGGGCCCAGAGACCCAGTACTTC; CDR3 protein: CASSEFQRGGPETQYF
J gene: TRBJ2-1; D gene: NA; clone size: NA; V gene: TRBV19; CDR3 DNA: TGTGCCAGTAGTAGGGGCACGGGCAGAGTTGACAATGAGCAGTTCTTC; CDR3 protein: CASSRGTGRVDNEQFF
J gene: TRBJ1-1; D gene: NA; clone size: NA; V gene: TRBV7-2; CDR3 DNA: TGTGCCAGCAGCTTCCCAGGACCCATGAACACTGAAGCTTTCTTT; CDR3 protein: CASSFPGPMNTEAFF
J gene: TRBJ2-3; D gene: NA; clone size: many; V gene: TRBV7-2; CDR3 DNA: TGTGCCAGCAGCTTAAACAGGATAACAGATACGCAGTATTTT; CDR3 protein: CASSLNRITDTQYF
J gene: TRBJ2-1; D gene: TRBD1; clone size: NA; V gene: TRBV19; CDR3 DNA: TGTGCCAGTAGTATTATGTCCGGGACAGGGGGGAGCGATGAGCAGTTCTTC; CDR3 protein: CASSIMSGTGGSDEQFF
J gene: TRBJ1-4; D gene: NA; clone size: few; V gene: TRBV7-9; CDR3 DNA: TGTGCCAGCAGCTTAGCAGGACAGACGACTAATGAAAAACTGTTTTTT; CDR3 protein: CASSLAGQTTNEKLFF
J gene: TRBJ1-5; D gene: TRBD1; clone size: few; V gene: TRBV28; CDR3 DNA: TGTGCCAGCAAACCGGACAGGAACAATCAGCCCCAGCATTTT; CDR3 protein: CASKPDRNNQPQHF
J gene: TRBJ1-1; D gene: NA; clone size: NA; V gene: TRBV12-3/TRBV12-4; CDR3 DNA: TGTGCCAGCAGTCGGCAGGCCAACACTGAAGCTTTCTTT; CDR3 protein: CASSRQANTEAFF
J gene: TRBJ1-6; D gene: NA; clone size: NA; V gene: TRBV5-4; CDR3 DNA: TGTGCCAGCAGCGGAGCCGGGACGTGGACTTCACCCCTCCACTTT; CDR3 protein: CASSGAGTWTSPLHF
J gene: TRBJ2-7; D gene: NA; clone size: few; V gene: TRBV5-1; CDR3 DNA: TGCGCCAGCAGCGCCTCCTCGGGGGATTACGAGCAGTACTTC; CDR3 protein: CASSASSGDYEQYF
J gene: TRBJ2-5; D gene: NA; clone size: NA; V gene: TRBV20-1; CDR3 DNA: TGCAGTGCTAGATGGGCCAGGGTGTCCGCGGAGACCCAGTACTTC; CDR3 protein: CSARWARVSAETQYF
J gene: TRBJ2-7; D gene: NA; clone size: many; V gene: TRBV6-1; CDR3 DNA: TGTGCCAGCCTTTCAATATTCCGCGGCTACGAGCAGTACTTC; CDR3 protein: CASLSIFRGYEQYF
J gene: TRBJ2-3; D gene: TRBD2; clone size: NA; V gene: TRBV24-1; CDR3 DNA: TGTGCCACCACGGGGACTTCGGGGGGTCCGCAGTATTTT; CDR3 protein: CATTGTSGGPQYF
J gene: TRBJ1-2; D gene: TRBD1; clone size: NA; V gene: TRBV5-1; CDR3 DNA: TGCGCCAGCAGCCCTCCCGGGACAGGAGAGATCTATGGCTACACCTTC; CDR3 protein: CASSPPGTGEIYGYTF
J gene: TRBJ1-2; D gene: NA; clone size: few; V gene: TRBV19; CDR3 DNA: TGTGCCAGTAGACCGACTAACCGTCGGCAAGGCTACACCTTC; CDR3 protein: CASRPTNRRQGYTF
J gene: TRBJ2-5; D gene: NA; clone size: few; V gene: TRBV20-1; CDR3 DNA: TGCAGTGCTAGAGGTTACCCAGGGGAGACCCAGTACTTC; CDR3 protein: CSARGYPGETQYF
J gene: TRBJ1-4; D gene: NA; clone size: few; V gene: TRBV12-3/TRBV12-4; CDR3 DNA: TGTGCCAGCACCCACAGGGTGGGTAATGAAAAACTGTTTTTT; CDR3 protein: CASTHRVGNEKLFF
J gene: TRBJ2-3; D gene: TRBD2; clone size: NA; V gene: TRBV3-1; CDR3 DNA: TGTGCCAGCAGCCAAGAATTAGCGGGGGGGAAGACAGATACGCAGTATTTT; CDR3 protein: CASSQELAGGKTDTQYF
J gene: TRBJ1-1; D gene: TRBD1; clone size: few; V gene: TRBV6-2/TRBV6-3; CDR3 DNA: TGTGCCAGCAGTTACTCAGAGGGGGCCGGAGCTTTCTTT; CDR3 protein: CASSYSEGAGAFF
J gene: TRBJ2-6; D gene: NA; clone size: NA; V gene: TRBV19; CDR3 DNA: TGTGCCAGTAGTGCGGGACGGAGGTCTGGGGCCAACGTCCTGAATTTC; CDR3 protein: CASSAGRRSGANVLNF
J gene: TRBJ2-2; D gene: NA; clone size: many; V gene: TRBV7-6; CDR3 DNA: TGTGCCAGCAGCTTAGCGGGGATCACCGGGGAGCTGTTTTTT; CDR3 protein: CASSLAGITGELFF
J gene: TRBJ2-7; D gene: NA; clone size: NA; V gene: TRBV28; CDR3 DNA: TGTGCCAGCAGTTTATTCCTTTACGAGCAGTACTTC; CDR3 protein: CASSLFLYEQYF
J gene: TRBJ2-7; D gene: NA; clone size: NA; V gene: TRBV29-1; CDR3 DNA: TGCAGCGACATAAGGACGGGGACCCTGGGGGAGGAGTACTTC; CDR3 protein: CSDIRTGTLGEEYF
J gene: TRBJ1-2; D gene: TRBD1; clone size: few; V gene: TRBV6-6; CDR3 DNA: TGTGCCAGCAGTTACCTAGGGACAGGGAACTATGGCTACACCTTC; CDR3 protein: CASSYLGTGNYGYTF
J gene: TRBJ1-5; D gene: NA; clone size: few; V gene: TRBV11-1; CDR3 DNA: TGTGCCAGCAGCTCCGTGCGGGGGGATCAGCCCCAGCATTTT; CDR3 protein: CASSSVRGDQPQHF
J gene: TRBJ1-1; D gene: NA; clone size: many; V gene: TRBV6-1; CDR3 DNA: TGTGCCAGCACCTGGACAGCCCAAAACACTGAAGCTTTCTTT; CDR3 protein: CASTWTAQNTEAFF
J gene: TRBJ1-5; D gene: NA; clone size: NA; V gene: TRBV12-3/TRBV12-4; CDR3 DNA: TGTGCCAGCAGCATACACAGTCAGCCCCAGCATTTT; CDR3 protein: CASSIHSQPQHF
J gene: TRBJ1-5; D gene: NA; clone size: few; V gene: TRBV5-8; CDR3 DNA: TGTGCCAGCAGCCGGACAGATATTAGCAATCAGCCCCAGCATTTT; CDR3 protein: CASSRTDISNQPQHF
J gene: TRBJ2-5; D gene: TRBD1; clone size: few; V gene: TRBV6-6; CDR3 DNA: TGTGCCAGCAGAGCGGGACAGGGACTCCAAGAGACCCAGTACTTC; CDR3 protein: CASRAGQGLQETQYF
J gene: TRBJ2-5; D gene: NA; clone size: NA; V gene: TRBV7-9; CDR3 DNA: TGTGCCAGCAGCACGATCCTGCGTGGGAGCGGGCAAGAGACCCAGTACTTC; CDR3 protein: CASSTILRGSGQETQYF
J gene: TRBJ1-2; D gene: TRBD1; clone size: many; V gene: TRBV12-3/TRBV12-4; CDR3 DNA: TGTGCCAGCAGTCCCAGGACAGGTCGTAGTGGCTACACCTTC; CDR3 protein: CASSPRTGRSGYTF
J gene: TRBJ2-7; D gene: TRBD1; clone size: few; V gene: TRBV7-8; CDR3 DNA: TGTGCCAGCAGCTTAGCCGACAGGGGAAAGGGCGAGCAGTACTTC; CDR3 protein: CASSLADRGKGEQYF